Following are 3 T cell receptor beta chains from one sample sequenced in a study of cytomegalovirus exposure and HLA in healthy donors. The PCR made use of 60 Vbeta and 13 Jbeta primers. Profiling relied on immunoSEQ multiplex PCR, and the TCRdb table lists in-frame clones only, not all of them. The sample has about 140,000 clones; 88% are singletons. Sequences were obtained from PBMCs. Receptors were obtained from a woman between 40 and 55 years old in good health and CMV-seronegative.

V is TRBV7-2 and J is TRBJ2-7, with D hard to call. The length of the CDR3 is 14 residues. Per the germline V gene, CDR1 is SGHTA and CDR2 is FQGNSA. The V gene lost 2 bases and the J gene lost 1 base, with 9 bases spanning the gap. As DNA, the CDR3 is TGTGCCAGCAGCTTAATCAGCGCTTCCTACGAGCAGTACTTC. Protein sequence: CASSLISASYEQYF. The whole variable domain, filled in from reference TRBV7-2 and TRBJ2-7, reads GAGVSQSPSNKVTEKGKDVELRCDPISGHTALYWYRQSLGQGLEFLIYFQGNSAPDKSGLPSDRFSAERTGGSVSTLTIQRTQQEDSAVYLCASSLISASYEQYFGPGTRLTVT.

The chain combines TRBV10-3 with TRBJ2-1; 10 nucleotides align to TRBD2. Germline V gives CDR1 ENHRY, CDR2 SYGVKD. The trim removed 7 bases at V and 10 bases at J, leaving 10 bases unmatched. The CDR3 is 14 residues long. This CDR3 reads CAITVLAGHGEQFF. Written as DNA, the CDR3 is TGTGCCATCACCGTACTAGCGGGGCACGGGGAGCAGTTCTTC.

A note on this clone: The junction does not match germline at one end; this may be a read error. CDR3 nucleotides: TGTGCCAGCAGTCGGCTGACTAGCGGCCAAGGGACCCAGTACTTC. Protein product: CASSRLTSGQGTQYF. The chain is built from TRBV27 and TRBJ2-5; 9 positions match TRBD2. CDR1 and CDR2 from the germline V gene are MNHEY and SMNVEV (reference sequence). The CDR3 loop spans 15 amino acids.